Following are 19 T cell receptor beta chains from one sample sequenced in a study of blood T cell repertoires in COVID-19. Only in-frame clones appear in the TCRdb table, and some are missing; sequencing was by immunoSEQ multiplex PCR. The top ten hold roughly 10% of the sample, which has 200,000 to 250,000 clones, about 90% seen once. Sample: PBMCs or T cells enriched from blood (not recorded which). These receptors all come from a man under 40 who had recovered from COVID-19.

The chain carries TRBV2 and TRBJ2-2, with D perhaps TRBD2 (6 bases). V lost 5 bases to trimming and J lost 4 bases, with 17 bases between them. Germline CDR1 reads SNHLY; CDR2 reads FYNNEI. This CDR3 spans 16 amino acids. CDR3 region: CASSSTPTRSTGELFF. The CDR3 DNA reads as TGTGCCAGCAGTTCCACACCGACTAGAAGCACCGGGGAGCTGTTTTTT.

This rearrangement joins TRBV11-2 to TRBJ1-2; D is uncertain. Germline V gene data show CDR1 as SGHAT and CDR2 as FQNNGV. CDR3 length: 12 residues. The V gene lost 1 base and the J gene lost 13 bases, with 13 bases spanning the gap. For the CDR3, the DNA is TGTGCCAGCAGCTTAGGGGAAGCGGCAATCACCTTC. It encodes CASSLGEAAITF.

V gene TRBV7-2 combines with J gene TRBJ1-2; no clear D gene. This CDR3 contains 13 residues. CDR1 is SGHTA and CDR2 is FQGNSA in the germline V gene. Deletions cut 0 bases from V and 4 bases from J, with 6 bases between. This chain's CDR3 is CASSLARTYGYTF. The CDR3 DNA follows: TGTGCCAGCAGCTTAGCGAGAACCTATGGCTACACCTTC.

CDR3 sequence: CASIRQGPPETQYF. As DNA, the CDR3 is TGTGCCAGCATTCGACAGGGTCCTCCGGAGACCCAGTACTTC. The chain links TRBV6-5 to TRBJ2-5; 7 nucleotides line up with TRBD1. The CDR3 is 14 amino acids. The germline gives CDR1 MNHEY, CDR2 SVGAGI. With V trimmed by 7 bases and J by 5 bases, 10 bases remained unmatched.

This clone was seen a few times. The chain employs TRBV7-9 and TRBJ2-7, with 7 bases that match TRBD1. Germline trimming cut 5 bases from V and 3 bases from J; bases unmatched to any gene: 13. Germline loops: CDR1 SEHNR, CDR2 FQNEAQ (reference sequence). This CDR3 is built from 16 residues. CDR3 sequence: CASSPSGGYSLYEQYF. CDR3 coding DNA: TGTGCCAGCAGCCCTTCAGGGGGTTACTCTCTCTACGAGCAGTACTTC.

The gene calls are TRBV6-5 and TRBJ1-2; 7 bases line up with TRBD1. Germline CDR1 reads MNHEY; CDR2 reads SVGAGI. With V trimmed by 0 bases and J by 4 bases, 2 bases remained unmatched. The CDR3 spans 14 residues. CDR3 amino acids: CASSYSGQVYGYTF. The CDR3 DNA reads as TGTGCCAGCAGTTACTCAGGACAGGTCTATGGCTACACCTTC.

The chain employs TRBV21-1 and TRBJ1-2; whether TRBD1, the table's D call, matches the DNA was not checked. TRBV21-1 is flagged as a pseudogene. CDR3 length: 16 amino acids. The CDR3 is CASSTREWTGERGYTF. DNA of the CDR3: TGTGCCAGCAGCACAAGAGAGTGGACAGGGGAACGAGGCTACACCTTC.

The gene calls are TRBV7-3 and TRBJ2-5; weak D call: TRBD2 (6 bases). V was trimmed by 5 bases and J by 4 bases, leaving 14 bases between them. The CDR3 is 14 amino acids. Germline CDR1 is SGHTA and CDR2 is FQGTGA. Here the CDR3 reads CASSHGTYTETQYF. The CDR3 DNA follows: TGTGCCAGCAGCCATGGGACTTATACAGAGACCCAGTACTTC.

CDR3 protein: CASSQETGANYGYTF. Here the CDR3 DNA reads TGCGCCAGCAGCCAAGAAACTGGAGCCAACTATGGCTACACCTTC. The chain couples TRBV4-3 to TRBJ1-2; D gene unclear. Germline V gene data show CDR1 as LGHNA and CDR2 as YSLEER. Trimming removed 0 bases at V and 2 bases at J, with 10 bases between. CDR3 size: 15 residues.

The chain couples TRBV12-3 or TRBV12-4 to TRBJ1-3, with D hard to call. The CDR3 is 13 residues long. Trimming left V 7 bases short and J 0 bases short, with 7 bases between. This CDR3 is CASITSSGNTIYF. The DNA of the CDR3 is TGTGCCAGCATCACAAGCTCTGGAAACACCATATATTTT.

This clone was seen once. J is TRBJ2-3 and V is TRBV7-2; 7 bases line up with TRBD2. Trimming removed 1 base from V and 6 bases from J; junction bases left unmatched: 4. The CDR3 is made up of 14 amino acids. From germline, CDR1 is SGHTA and CDR2 FQGNSA. The CDR3 protein is CASSLVAGADTQYF. DNA for the CDR3: TGTGCCAGCAGCTTAGTAGCGGGTGCGGATACGCAGTATTTT.

A few counts support this clone. CDR3 region: CASSDKQGSYIYGYTF. In DNA, the CDR3 is TGTGCCAGCAGTGACAAACAGGGGTCTTACATCTATGGCTACACCTTC. The chain joins TRBV6-1 to TRBJ1-2, with 7 bases that match TRBD1. The CDR3 has 16 amino acids. The junction had 11 bases not matched to a gene; V was cut back by 3 bases and J by 4 bases. CDR1 is MNHNS and CDR2 is SASEGT in the germline V gene.

This chain links TRBV14 with TRBJ1-1; 9 bases are shared with TRBD1. This CDR3 is built from 13 residues. In germline, CDR1 is SGHDN, CDR2 FVKESK. The V and J ends lost 0 bases and 11 bases, in that order; junction bases with no gene match: 4. CDR3 sequence: CASSQDWDRVAFF. CDR3 sequence (DNA): TGTGCCAGCAGCCAAGATTGGGACAGGGTTGCTTTCTTT.

The J gene is TRBJ2-7, the V gene TRBV5-8; D is ambiguous. This CDR3 region has 11 residues. V shed 3 bases and J shed 12 bases, with 13 bases lying between them. Germline CDR1 reads SGHTS; CDR2 reads YDEGEE. The DNA for the CDR3 is TGTGCCAGCAGCTCGGGTCTGAACATGTACTTC. This gives the protein CASSSGLNMYF.

The CDR3 protein is CASSIVNRDEQYF. The DNA for the CDR3 is TGTGCCAGTAGTATAGTTAACAGGGACGAGCAGTACTTC. This sequence joins TRBV19 and TRBJ2-7; D is perhaps TRBD1 (6 bases). The V gene lost 1 base and the J gene lost 5 bases, with 9 bases spanning the gap. CDR1 and CDR2 from the germline V gene are LNHDA and SQIVND (reference sequence). The CDR3 has 13 amino acids.

The chain employs TRBV12-3 or TRBV12-4 and TRBJ1-2, with D possibly being TRBD1 (6 bases). The V end was cut by 6 bases, the J end by 2 bases, with 10 bases between. The CDR3 covers 13 residues. The CDR3 DNA is TGTGCCAGCAGGCAAACAGGGAACTATGGCTACACCTTC. This gives the protein CASRQTGNYGYTF.

The J gene is TRBJ1-4, the V gene TRBV7-8, with 7 positions matching TRBD1. CDR3 size: 14 residues. Per the germline V gene, CDR1 is SGHVS and CDR2 is FQNEAQ. The J segment lost 6 bases and the V segment lost 5 bases, leaving 6 bases of the junction unmatched. The CDR3 nucleotides are TGTGCCAGCAGCATACAGGGGACGTATGAAAAACTGTTTTTT. Protein: CASSIQGTYEKLFF.

The CDR3 loop reads CASSLMAGNEKLFF. For the CDR3, the DNA is TGTGCCAGCAGCTTAATGGCAGGGAATGAAAAACTGTTTTTT. This rearrangement joins TRBV7-2 to TRBJ1-4, with a tentative D call TRBD1 (5 bases). Trimming shortened V by 2 bases and J by 5 bases, and 9 bases separated the two germline ends. From germline, CDR1 is SGHTA and CDR2 FQGNSA. The CDR3 has 14 amino acids.

The CDR3: CASSPERQADNSPLHF. The CDR3 nucleotides are TGTGCCAGCTCACCAGAGAGACAGGCAGATAATTCACCCCTCCACTTT. V and J are TRBV18 and TRBJ1-6; D is perhaps TRBD1 (6 bases). The CDR3 contains 16 residues. V lost 2 bases and J lost 5, with 13 bases in between. The germline gives CDR1 KGHSH, CDR2 LQKENI.